This TCR beta chain was captured by sequencing in a study of T cell responses to AZD1222 COVID-19 vaccine. Sequencing used immunoSEQ multiplex PCR; TCRdb keeps in-frame clones, though not all of them. The sample holds 200,000 or so clones; 85% to 95% are singletons and the top ten take roughly 1%. The CDR3 runs to 16 residues. CDR1 and CDR2 from the germline V gene are SGHNT and YYREEE (reference sequence). J gave up 3 bases and V 4 bases, and 10 bases lay outside the gene matches. This chain links TRBV5-4 with TRBJ1-1; TRBD1 aligns across 9 bases. The sample in question was peripheral blood, obtained on day 0 of MenACWY control vaccination. The sequence was obtained from an adult in good health. In DNA form, the CDR3 reads TGTGCCAGCAGCAAGGGTCCGGGACAGGGCGACACTGAAGCTTTCTTT. Protein product: CASSKGPGQGDTEAFF.